The rows below give T cell receptor beta chains drawn from one sample of a study of blood T cells in healthy people across ages. TCRdb reprocessed the 5' RACE reads with MiXCR, giving one entry per CDR3 protein. The sample holds 1.5 million to 2 million distinct CDR3 sequences, 28% seen once. The sample was blood. The receptors shown here come from a woman in her 30s in good health. The CDR3 runs from the conserved cysteine through the conserved F or W. A D gene is named only where the DNA matches it firmly. Clone sizes are given selectively: once, few, many, or a class where the clone is expanded.

D gene: TRBD2
clone size: few
J gene: TRBJ2-1
V gene: TRBV3-1
CDR3 DNA: TGTGCCAGCAGCCAGATCGGGACTAGCGGGAGTGTTGAGCAGTTCTTC
CDR3 protein: CASSQIGTSGSVEQFF

D gene: NA
clone size: NA
J gene: TRBJ2-5
V gene: TRBV5-1
CDR3 DNA: TGCGCCAGCAGCTTAGGAGGGATATCCCAAGAGACCCAGTACTTC
CDR3 protein: CASSLGGISQETQYF

D gene: NA
clone size: many
J gene: TRBJ2-5
V gene: TRBV4-3
CDR3 DNA: TGCGCCAGCAGCCAAAACAGGGAAGAGACCCAGTACTTC
CDR3 protein: CASSQNREETQYF

D gene: NA
clone size: once
J gene: TRBJ2-5
V gene: TRBV14
CDR3 DNA: TGTGCCAGCAGCCACTACGAAGCGACCCAGTACTTC
CDR3 protein: CASSHYEATQYF

D gene: TRBD1
clone size: NA
J gene: TRBJ2-1
V gene: TRBV20-1
CDR3 DNA: TGCAGTGCCTATGGACCTGGGGGACAGCAGTACAATGAGCAGTTCTTC
CDR3 protein: CSAYGPGGQQYNEQFF

D gene: NA
clone size: NA
J gene: TRBJ1-2
V gene: TRBV6-5
CDR3 DNA: TGTGCCAGCAGTTACGGCAGACTTAACTATGGCTACACCTTC
CDR3 protein: CASSYGRLNYGYTF

D gene: NA
clone size: NA
J gene: TRBJ1-2
V gene: TRBV4-1
CDR3 DNA: TGCGCCAGCAGCCTGGGAGGACAGACCCGCAATGGCTACACCTTC
CDR3 protein: CASSLGGQTRNGYTF

D gene: TRBD2
clone size: NA
J gene: TRBJ2-5
V gene: TRBV18
CDR3 DNA: TGTGCCAGCTCTCAAGGTACTAGCGGGACGGGCCAAGAGACCCAGTACTTC
CDR3 protein: CASSQGTSGTGQETQYF

D gene: TRBD1
clone size: many
J gene: TRBJ2-3
V gene: TRBV27
CDR3 DNA: TGTGCCAGCAGTCCCCGACAGGGTCTCGCAGATACGCAGTATTTT
CDR3 protein: CASSPRQGLADTQYF

D gene: TRBD1
clone size: NA
J gene: TRBJ2-3
V gene: TRBV29-1
CDR3 DNA: TGCAGCGTTAAACAGGGGATCGGTGATACGCAGTATTTT
CDR3 protein: CSVKQGIGDTQYF

D gene: NA
clone size: NA
J gene: TRBJ1-5
V gene: TRBV5-5
CDR3 DNA: TGTGCCAGCAGCTTTATGGGGGGTGGTCAGCCCCAGCATTTT
CDR3 protein: CASSFMGGGQPQHF

D gene: TRBD1
clone size: NA
J gene: TRBJ2-7
V gene: TRBV7-2
CDR3 DNA: TGTGTCAGCAGCTTAGCACGGGACAGTTCCCACGAGCAGTACTTC
CDR3 protein: CVSSLARDSSHEQYF

D gene: TRBD2
clone size: few
J gene: TRBJ2-7
V gene: TRBV12-3/TRBV12-4
CDR3 DNA: TGTGCCAGCAGTTTAGGGACTAGCGGGAGAGCGGTGTACTTC
CDR3 protein: CASSLGTSGRAVYF

D gene: NA
clone size: NA
J gene: TRBJ1-1
V gene: TRBV20-1
CDR3 DNA: TGCAGTGCGCGGGGGGGAGGCACTGAAGCTTTCTTT
CDR3 protein: CSARGGGTEAFF

D gene: TRBD1
clone size: few
J gene: TRBJ2-1
V gene: TRBV24-1
CDR3 DNA: TGTGCCACCAGTGGCTCCGGGACAGGGCGTACCAATGAGCAGTTCTTC
CDR3 protein: CATSGSGTGRTNEQFF

D gene: TRBD2
clone size: NA
J gene: TRBJ2-3
V gene: TRBV5-1
CDR3 DNA: TGCGCCAGCATCCCGAGGACTAGCGGTTCTAGCACAGATACGCAGTATTTT
CDR3 protein: CASIPRTSGSSTDTQYF

D gene: NA
clone size: few
J gene: TRBJ2-3
V gene: TRBV3-1
CDR3 DNA: TGTGCCAGCAGCCAAGAAATCTTTCTGGCGGTTAGCACAGATACGCAGTATTTT
CDR3 protein: CASSQEIFLAVSTDTQYF

D gene: NA
clone size: many
J gene: TRBJ2-7
V gene: TRBV29-1
CDR3 DNA: TGCAGCGTTGATGCCGGGACGTATTCCTACGAGCAGTACTTC
CDR3 protein: CSVDAGTYSYEQYF

D gene: NA
clone size: few
J gene: TRBJ1-2
V gene: TRBV7-9
CDR3 DNA: TGTGCCAGCAGCCGCCCGGGGGACCTTAACTATGGCTACACCTTC
CDR3 protein: CASSRPGDLNYGYTF

D gene: TRBD2
clone size: many
J gene: TRBJ2-7
V gene: TRBV29-1
CDR3 DNA: TGCAGCGTTGCCCTAGCGGGGACCAGCAGCTACGAGCAGTACTTC
CDR3 protein: CSVALAGTSSYEQYF

D gene: NA
clone size: NA
J gene: TRBJ2-7
V gene: TRBV6-5
CDR3 DNA: TGTGCCAGCAGTTCCCCTACTTTTGGTAACGAGCAGTACTTC
CDR3 protein: CASSSPTFGNEQYF

D gene: TRBD2
clone size: few
J gene: TRBJ2-3
V gene: TRBV29-1
CDR3 DNA: TGCAGCGTGCTAGCGGGAGTAGGTGGCACAGATACGCAGTATTTT
CDR3 protein: CSVLAGVGGTDTQYF

D gene: TRBD2
clone size: NA
J gene: TRBJ2-3
V gene: TRBV20-1
CDR3 DNA: TGCAGTGCTACCAAAGCTTTCCCGGGACTAGAGGCAGATACGCAGTATTTT
CDR3 protein: CSATKAFPGLEADTQYF

D gene: NA
clone size: few
J gene: TRBJ1-4
V gene: TRBV5-1
CDR3 DNA: TGCGCCAGCAGCTTGGGACAGAGTGCAACTAATGAAAAACTGTTTTTT
CDR3 protein: CASSLGQSATNEKLFF

D gene: TRBD2
clone size: NA
J gene: TRBJ2-3
V gene: TRBV20-1
CDR3 DNA: TGCAGTGCTAGAGATCCCAGCGGGGCGGGGGATACGCAGTATTTT
CDR3 protein: CSARDPSGAGDTQYF

D gene: NA
clone size: many
J gene: TRBJ2-7
V gene: TRBV7-9
CDR3 DNA: TGTGCCAGCAGCCCTCTAGGATCGAGCGAGCAGTACTTC
CDR3 protein: CASSPLGSSEQYF

D gene: NA
clone size: few
J gene: TRBJ2-1
V gene: TRBV18
CDR3 DNA: TGTGCCAGCTCAATAACGACCGACCACCATGAGCAGTTCTTC
CDR3 protein: CASSITTDHHEQFF

D gene: TRBD1
clone size: many
J gene: TRBJ1-1
V gene: TRBV12-3/TRBV12-4
CDR3 DNA: TGTGCCAGCCGATTGGACAGGACGAACACTGAAGCTTTCTTT
CDR3 protein: CASRLDRTNTEAFF

D gene: TRBD2
clone size: once
J gene: TRBJ2-7
V gene: TRBV7-2
CDR3 DNA: TGTGCCAGCAGCTTAGATCGTATAGCGGGAGGGATCAATGAGCAGTACTTC
CDR3 protein: CASSLDRIAGGINEQYF

D gene: NA
clone size: many
J gene: TRBJ2-3
V gene: TRBV5-1
CDR3 DNA: TGTGCCAGCAGTTGGGGGAGCACAGATACGCAGTATTTT
CDR3 protein: CASSWGSTDTQYF

D gene: NA
clone size: NA
J gene: TRBJ2-3
V gene: TRBV7-8
CDR3 DNA: TGTGCCAGCAGCTTGTTACCGGGGGACCGCCTAGGGGGGGATACGCAGTATTTT
CDR3 protein: CASSLLPGDRLGGDTQYF

D gene: NA
clone size: few
J gene: TRBJ2-3
V gene: TRBV27
CDR3 DNA: TGTGCCAGCAGTTTACTTGCCTCCCAAGTCGGTAGCACAGATACGCAGTATTTT
CDR3 protein: CASSLLASQVGSTDTQYF

D gene: NA
clone size: NA
J gene: TRBJ2-3
V gene: TRBV11-2
CDR3 DNA: TGTGCCAGCAGTATCTCCGGGACCAACACAGATACGCAGTATTTT
CDR3 protein: CASSISGTNTDTQYF

D gene: NA
clone size: NA
J gene: TRBJ2-7
V gene: TRBV11-2
CDR3 DNA: TGTGCCAGCAGCCCCTCTCCTGCCCCCGGTCCGGACGAGCAGTACTTC
CDR3 protein: CASSPSPAPGPDEQYF

D gene: TRBD2
clone size: NA
J gene: TRBJ2-1
V gene: TRBV29-1
CDR3 DNA: TGCAGCGCCTGGGGTTTAGCGGGGCCTGACAATGAGCAGTTCTTC
CDR3 protein: CSAWGLAGPDNEQFF

D gene: NA
clone size: NA
J gene: TRBJ1-5
V gene: TRBV7-9
CDR3 DNA: TGTGCCAGCAGCTGGAAAGGGGGAAATCAGCCCCAGCATTTT
CDR3 protein: CASSWKGGNQPQHF

D gene: TRBD1
clone size: many
J gene: TRBJ2-7
V gene: TRBV20-1
CDR3 DNA: TGCAGTGCTAAACGGACAGGGCGACTCTCCTACGAGCAGTACTTC
CDR3 protein: CSAKRTGRLSYEQYF

D gene: NA
clone size: many
J gene: TRBJ1-1
V gene: TRBV7-6
CDR3 DNA: TGCGCCAGCAGCTTACAACAGGGGAACACTGAAGCTTTCTTT
CDR3 protein: CASSLQQGNTEAFF

D gene: TRBD1
clone size: few
J gene: TRBJ2-1
V gene: TRBV29-1
CDR3 DNA: TGCAGCGTTGAAGGGAGAGGGGACAGGTCGTTCTTC
CDR3 protein: CSVEGRGDRSFF

D gene: TRBD2
clone size: many
J gene: TRBJ2-7
V gene: TRBV28
CDR3 DNA: TGTGCCAGCAGTTTACCCCCCCGCGGGAGAGGTAACGAGCAGTACTTC
CDR3 protein: CASSLPPRGRGNEQYF

D gene: TRBD1
clone size: NA
J gene: TRBJ2-6
V gene: TRBV6-2/TRBV6-3
CDR3 DNA: TGTGCCAGCAGTTACGGGACAGGCTCTGGGGCCAACGTCCTGACTTTC
CDR3 protein: CASSYGTGSGANVLTF

D gene: NA
clone size: NA
J gene: TRBJ2-1
V gene: TRBV21-1
CDR3 DNA: TGTGCCAGCAGCAAAGGAGGGACCGGAGTACAAAATGAGCAGTTCTTC
CDR3 protein: CASSKGGTGVQNEQFF

D gene: TRBD1
clone size: few
J gene: TRBJ2-1
V gene: TRBV27
CDR3 DNA: TGTGCCAGCAGTTTGGACGGGACAGTGGATGAGCAGTTCTTC
CDR3 protein: CASSLDGTVDEQFF

D gene: NA
clone size: few
J gene: TRBJ1-1
V gene: TRBV11-2
CDR3 DNA: TGTGCCAGCAGCTTATCGCGGCTGACAAACACTGAAGCTTTCTTT
CDR3 protein: CASSLSRLTNTEAFF

D gene: NA
clone size: NA
J gene: TRBJ2-7
V gene: TRBV6-5
CDR3 DNA: TGTGCCAGCAGTTACTCGAGAATGCGGTACGAGCAGTACTTC
CDR3 protein: CASSYSRMRYEQYF

D gene: NA
clone size: NA
J gene: TRBJ2-4
V gene: TRBV7-9
CDR3 DNA: TGTGCCAGCAGCTTAGAAGGGCGAAAGGACATTCAGTACTTC
CDR3 protein: CASSLEGRKDIQYF

D gene: NA
clone size: NA
J gene: TRBJ2-7
V gene: TRBV7-2
CDR3 DNA: TGTGCCAGCAGCCCAATTGGGGAGACCCGGTACTTC
CDR3 protein: CASSPIGETRYF

D gene: NA
clone size: NA
J gene: TRBJ2-7
V gene: TRBV7-2
CDR3 DNA: TGTGCCAGCAGCTTAGGGCAGAAGGGCGACGAGCAGTACTTC
CDR3 protein: CASSLGQKGDEQYF

D gene: TRBD2
clone size: NA
J gene: TRBJ2-5
V gene: TRBV24-1
CDR3 DNA: TGTGCCATACTAGCGGGAGAGTCGGGGTGGACCCAGTACTTC
CDR3 protein: CAILAGESGWTQYF

D gene: NA
clone size: few
J gene: TRBJ1-6
V gene: TRBV4-1
CDR3 DNA: TGCGCCAGCAGCCAAGATAGACGGAATTCACCCCTCCACTTT
CDR3 protein: CASSQDRRNSPLHF

D gene: NA
clone size: NA
J gene: TRBJ2-7
V gene: TRBV12-3/TRBV12-4
CDR3 DNA: TGTGCCAGCAGTTGGGGGACTCTCTACGAGCAGTACTTC
CDR3 protein: CASSWGTLYEQYF

D gene: NA
clone size: NA
J gene: TRBJ2-7
V gene: TRBV9
CDR3 DNA: TGTGCCAGCAGCGAGGGGCGGAGCTCCTACAATGAGCAGTACTTC
CDR3 protein: CASSEGRSSYNEQYF